This T cell receptor (beta chain) was recorded in a study of CD8 T cells in Susac syndrome. Findings and caveats of the study: The relatively small number of individuals in the TCR sequencing and HLA analysis was acknowledged by the study.

Sequencing of TCR beta was undertaken in CD8+ and CD4+ T cells derived from blood. TEMRA cells were FACS-enriched, and CD8+ and CD4+ T cells were isolated negatively. The CDR3 has 16 amino acids. Germline V gene data show CDR1 as LGHDT and CDR2 as YNNKEL (reference sequence). V was cut by 5 bases and J by 1 base, with 17 bases left in between. A word on this clonotype: Its antigen is currently unknown.

Reverse transcription of roughly 0.45 to 1 ug RNA used random hexamers. The immunoSEQ assay covered 54 Vbeta and 13 Jbeta segments for CDR3. From the immunoSEQ multiplex PCR reads, TCRdb called clonotypes with MiXCR, one entry per CDR3 protein. The data contain under 20,000 distinct CDR3 sequences, approximately 95% of them seen just once; the ten biggest clones take up 0.2% to 0.3%. The TCR comes from a human donor in good health. What was sequenced was CD8+ T cells from PBMCs. The chain joins TRBV3-1 to TRBJ1-1; D remains unclear. CDR3 in DNA: TGTGCCAGCAGCTTATCGGCGGGGTGGGAGAACACTGAAGCTTTCTTT. As protein: CASSLSAGWENTEAFF. Using reference TRBV3-1 and TRBJ1-1 for the parts outside the CDR3, the full variable domain is DTAVSQTPKYLVTQMGNDKSIKCEQNLGHDTMYWYKQDSKKFLKIMFSYNNKELIINETVPNRFSPKSPDKAHLNLHINSLELGDSAVYFCASSLSAGWENTEAFFGQGTRLTVV.